This TCR beta chain was captured by sequencing in a study of blood T cells in healthy people across ages. At the level of the study: About one barcoded TCR beta cDNA was captured per two T cells. The study, taken as a whole, reports: Calculation of diversity from one million T cells yielded estimates considered to be underestimates. The donors' CMV status was not determined, possibly confounding changes in expanded clonotypes.

V shed 1 base and J shed 0 bases, with 7 bases lying between them. The CDR3 length is 15 residues. Looked up from germline, CDR1 is LGHNA and CDR2 is YNFKEQ. This clonotype was seen at least ten times. The antigen is undetermined. Then a second PCR, running roughly 7 to 11 cycles, was carried out with a sample-barcoded 5' primer and a J-beta primer mix. Template switching added a 12-random-nucleotide identifier to every cDNA molecule. In TCRdb, the 5' RACE reads were re-called with MiXCR into one record per CDR3 protein. The sample includes approximately 800,000 distinct CDR3 sequences, about half of them seen just once.

The origin of this receptor is a man at least 80 years old in good health. The chain uses TRBV4-2 and TRBJ2-1, with D perhaps TRBD1 or TRBD2 (5 bases each). Sequencing was performed on blood. The CDR3 nucleotides read TGTGCCAGCAGCCAAGGGGGGAGCTCCTACAATGAGCAGTTCTTC. Amino acid sequence: CASSQGGSSYNEQFF.